This passage covers 20 T cell receptor beta chains from one sample sequenced in a study of T cell responses to AZD1222 COVID-19 vaccine. Profiled with immunoSEQ multiplex PCR; TCRdb holds only in-frame clones, not every one. The table has around 100,000 clones, 89% seen once; the top ten hold roughly a sixth. The specimen comprised peripheral blood, sampled on day 0 of AZD1222 vaccination. The receptors were sampled from an adult in good health.

This sequence joins TRBV3-1 (or the pseudogene TRBV3-2) and TRBJ1-1; D unresolved. Germline V CDR1 and CDR2: LGHDT, YNNKEL (reference sequence). V was trimmed by 1 base and J by 4 bases, leaving 7 bases between them. This CDR3 contains 13 residues. The CDR3 sequence: CASSQVRGTEAFF. The CDR3 bases are TGTGCCAGCAGCCAAGTACGTGGCACTGAAGCTTTCTTT.

This sequence joins TRBV27 and TRBJ1-3; D not resolved. The germline gives CDR1 MNHEY, CDR2 SMNVEV (reference sequence). The length of the CDR3 is 15 residues. Trimming stripped 2 bases from V and 0 bases from J, with 8 bases between. The CDR3 nucleotides read TGTGCCAGCAGTTTAGGGATCCCCTCTGGAAACACCATATATTTT. Translating gives CASSLGIPSGNTIYF.

V usage is TRBV3-1 (or the pseudogene TRBV3-2) and J usage is TRBJ1-2; D possibly corresponds to TRBD1 (6 bases). The CDR3 is made up of 15 amino acids. The germline gives CDR1 LGHDT, CDR2 YNNKEL (reference sequence). Trimming took off 1 base at V and 0 bases at J, with 9 bases between the two ends. The CDR3 here is CASSQGDTSNYGYTF. CDR3 nucleotide sequence: TGTGCCAGCAGCCAAGGGGACACCTCTAACTATGGCTACACCTTC.

The J gene is TRBJ1-4, the V gene TRBV2, with a weak D call TRBD1 (5 bases). V lost 3 bases and J lost 8, with 13 bases in between. The CDR3 spans 14 residues. CDR1 and CDR2 from the germline V gene are SNHLY and FYNNEI. This CDR3 reads CASSEPGLGEKLFF. The CDR3 DNA reads as TGTGCCAGCAGTGAGCCAGGGTTAGGGGAAAAACTGTTTTTT.

This clone was counted a single time. The rearrangement joins TRBV13 to TRBJ2-1; TRBD2 is a possible D gene (7 bases). The length of the CDR3 is 16 residues. V lost 1 base and J 8 bases, leaving 18 bases between the germline ends. Germline-derived CDR1 and CDR2 are PRHDT and FYEKMQ (reference sequence). CDR3 region: CASSLEVGGPYDEQFF. CDR3 DNA: TGTGCCAGCAGCTTAGAAGTGGGGGGGCCTTATGATGAGCAGTTCTTC.

The rearrangement joins TRBV14 to TRBJ1-6; 7 bases align to TRBD1. CDR3 length: 18 amino acids. With V trimmed by 3 bases and J by 0 bases, 8 bases remained unmatched. CDR1 and CDR2 (germline): SGHDN, FVKESK. CDR3 nucleotide sequence: TGTGCCAGCAGCCACCGGACAGGCCTGAGCTCCTATAATTCACCCCTCCACTTT. This translates into CASSHRTGLSSYNSPLHF. The full variable domain, in which reference TRBV14 and TRBJ1-6 provide the parts outside the CDR3, is EAGVTQFPSHSVIEKGQTVTLRCDPISGHDNLYWYRRVMGKEIKFLLHFVKESKQDESGMPNNRFLAERTGGTYSTLKVQPAELEDSGVYFCASSHRTGLSSYNSPLHFGNGTRLTVT.

This rearrangement joins TRBV11-2 to TRBJ1-3; no clear D gene. V shed 5 bases and J shed 2 bases, with 13 bases lying between them. Germline loops: CDR1 SGHAT, CDR2 FQNNGV. CDR3 size: 15 residues. As DNA, the CDR3 is TGTGCCAGCAGCCCTCAACCGGCGGCTGGAAACACCATATATTTT. Amino acid sequence: CASSPQPAAGNTIYF.

The V and J genes are TRBV7-2 and TRBJ2-6; unclear D gene. Germline V lookup: CDR1 SGHTA, CDR2 FQGNSA. The V and J ends lost 0 bases and 0 bases respectively, with 9 bases between them. The CDR3 has 17 residues. CDR3 nucleotide sequence: TGTGCCAGCAGCTTAGCACCACAAACCTCTGGGGCCAACGTCCTGACTTTC. Protein: CASSLAPQTSGANVLTF.

The rearrangement uses TRBV2 and TRBJ1-2, with 7 bases lining up with TRBD1. Per germline, CDR1 SNHLY and CDR2 FYNNEI. J was trimmed by 4 bases and V by 7 bases; bases with no gene match: 0. The length of the CDR3 is 11 residues. DNA for the CDR3: TGTGCCAGCAACAGGGGCTATGGCTACACCTTC. This gives the protein CASNRGYGYTF.

V and J are TRBV12-3 or TRBV12-4 and TRBJ2-7; D is ambiguous. CDR3 size: 11 residues. Trimming stripped 5 bases from V and 6 bases from J, with 8 bases between. CDR3 in DNA: TGTGCCAGCAGTCAGATGGGCGAGCAGTACTTC. It encodes CASSQMGEQYF.

The V gene is TRBV25-1, the J gene TRBJ1-1, with 7 nucleotides matching TRBD1. The V segment lost 1 base and the J segment 4 bases; nucleotides outside the gene matches: 6. CDR3 length: 15 amino acids. CDR1 MGHDK and CDR2 SYGVNS come from the germline V gene. The CDR3 protein is CASSELGQGGTEAFF. CDR3 nucleotide sequence: TGTGCCAGCAGTGAATTAGGGCAGGGGGGCACTGAAGCTTTCTTT.

The chain has TRBV2 and TRBJ1-2; 11 nucleotides line up with TRBD1. The CDR3 is made up of 15 amino acids. V gave up 3 bases and J gave up 7 bases; unmatched junction bases: 7. Germline V gene lookup returns CDR1 SNHLY and CDR2 FYNNEI. The DNA for the CDR3 is TGTGCCAGCAGTGATGTGGACAGGGGGCTTCGTGGCTACACCTTC. Translation: CASSDVDRGLRGYTF.

This clone came up once. The chain has TRBV5-4 and TRBJ1-2; D remains unclear. Looked up from germline, CDR1 is SGHNT and CDR2 is YYREEE (reference sequence). This CDR3 region has 11 residues. Between the trimmed V and J ends, which lost 3 bases and 9 bases, there was a span of 9 bases. The CDR3 DNA reads TGTGCCAGCAGCTCGGGGTTGAGCTACACCTTC. Protein product: CASSSGLSYTF. Complete variable domain (other parts from reference TRBV5-4 and TRBJ1-2): ETGVTQSPTHLIKTRGQQVTLRCSSQSGHNTVSWYQQALGQGPQFIFQYYREEENGRGNFPPRFSGLQFPNYSSELNVNALELDDSALYLCASSSGLSYTFGSGTRLTVV.

V usage is TRBV6-5 and J usage is TRBJ2-1; 10 bases match TRBD2. Trimming cost V 7 bases and J 7 bases; bases outside gene matches: 1. CDR1 MNHEY and CDR2 SVGAGI come from the germline V gene. This CDR3 is built from 12 residues. CDR3 sequence: CASNSGGNEQFF. CDR3 in DNA: TGTGCCAGCAATAGCGGGGGGAATGAGCAGTTCTTC.

This chain joins TRBV7-2 and TRBJ1-3; D not resolved. Trimming took off 2 bases at V and 3 bases at J, with 11 bases between the two ends. The CDR3 has 15 amino acids. CDR1 and CDR2 (germline): SGHTA, FQGNSA. CDR3 nucleotide sequence: TGTGCCAGCAGCTTATGGTTGGGTTTTGGAAACACCATATATTTT. Encoded protein: CASSLWLGFGNTIYF.

This clone was found once. The V call is TRBV14, the J call TRBJ1-1; 8 bases align to TRBD1. Germline CDR1 SGHDN, CDR2 FVKESK. The CDR3 has 16 amino acids. J was trimmed by 5 bases and V by 4 bases; bases with no gene match: 12. The CDR3 DNA sequence: TGTGCCAGCAGCCCGGACAGGGAAGGGGAGAGAACTGAAGCTTTCTTT. The encoded protein is CASSPDREGERTEAFF.

The chain links TRBV5-4 to TRBJ2-5; possibly TRBD1 or TRBD2 for D (5 bases each). V was trimmed by 3 bases and J by 4 bases, leaving 22 bases between them. The CDR3 consists of 17 residues. The germline gives CDR1 SGHNT, CDR2 YYREEE (reference sequence). The CDR3 nucleotides read TGTGCCAGCAGCTCATCAAAAGCAGGGTTACGGGGAGAGACCCAGTACTTC. Its translation is CASSSSKAGLRGETQYF.

As concerns this clone: The conserved closing phenylalanine or tryptophan is absent in this CDR3, likely reflecting a read error. The chain is built from TRBV2 and TRBJ1-6; D ambiguous. CDR3 length: 15 amino acids. V was shortened by 1 base and J by 0 bases, with 4 bases between the two germline ends. CDR1 is SNHLY, CDR2 FYNNEI, per germline. Written as DNA, the CDR3 is TGTGCCAGCAGTGAAGGGTACTCCTATAATTCACCCCTCCACCTT. Translation gives CASSEGYSYNSPLHL.

The V gene is TRBV28, the J gene TRBJ1-5, with a weak D call TRBD1 (5 bases). Deletions cut 1 base from V and 6 bases from J, with 13 bases between. Germline CDR1 reads MDHEN; CDR2 reads SYDVKM. The CDR3 contains 15 residues. In nucleotides, the CDR3 is TGTGCCAGCAGTTTATCGGGGCAGGGCGGTCAGCCCCAGCATTTT. This codes for CASSLSGQGGQPQHF.

The chain couples TRBV12-3 or TRBV12-4 to TRBJ1-5; D not resolved. This CDR3 has 13 residues. Trimming stripped 3 bases from V and 5 bases from J, with 8 bases between. DNA of the CDR3: TGTGCCAGCAGTTTGAGAAGGCATCAGCCCCAGCATTTT. It translates to CASSLRRHQPQHF.